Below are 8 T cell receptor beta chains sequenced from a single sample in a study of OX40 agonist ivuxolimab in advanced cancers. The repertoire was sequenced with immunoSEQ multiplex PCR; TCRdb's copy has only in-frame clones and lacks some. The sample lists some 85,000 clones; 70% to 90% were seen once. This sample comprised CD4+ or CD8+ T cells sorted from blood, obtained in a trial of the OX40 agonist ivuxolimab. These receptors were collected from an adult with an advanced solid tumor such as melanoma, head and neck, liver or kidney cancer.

The CDR3 coding sequence is TGCGCCAGCAGCTTGGTCGTACAGGGTCATAACGAGCAGTACTTC. As protein: CASSLVVQGHNEQYF. The J gene is TRBJ2-7, the V gene TRBV5-1, with D possibly matching TRBD1 (6 bases). CDR3 size: 15 residues. Looked up from germline, CDR1 is SGHRS and CDR2 is YFSETQ. Trimming removed 0 bases from V and 5 bases from J, with 15 bases in between. The full variable domain, completed using reference TRBV5-1 and TRBJ2-7, is KAGVTQTPRYLIKTRGQQVTLSCSPISGHRSVSWYQQTPGQGLQFLFEYFSETQRNKGNFPGRFSGRQFSNSRSEMNVSTLELGDSALYLCASSLVVQGHNEQYFGPGTRLTVT.

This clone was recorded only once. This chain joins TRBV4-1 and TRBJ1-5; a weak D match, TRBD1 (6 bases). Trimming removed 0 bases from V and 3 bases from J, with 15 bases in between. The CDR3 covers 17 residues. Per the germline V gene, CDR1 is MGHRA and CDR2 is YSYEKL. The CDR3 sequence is CASSQEHRDYSNQPQHF. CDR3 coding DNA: TGCGCCAGCAGCCAAGAGCACAGGGATTATTCCAATCAGCCCCAGCATTTT.

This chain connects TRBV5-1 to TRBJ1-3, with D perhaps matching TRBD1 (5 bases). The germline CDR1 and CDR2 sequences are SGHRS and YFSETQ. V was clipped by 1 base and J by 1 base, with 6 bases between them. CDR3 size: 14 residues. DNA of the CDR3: TGCGCCAGCAGCTTGAGGGGATCTGGAAACACCATATATTTT. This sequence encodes CASSLRGSGNTIYF.

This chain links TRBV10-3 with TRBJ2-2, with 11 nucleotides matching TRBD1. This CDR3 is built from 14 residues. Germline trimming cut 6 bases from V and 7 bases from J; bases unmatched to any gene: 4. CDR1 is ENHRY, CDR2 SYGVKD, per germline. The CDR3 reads CAISRTGGGGELFF. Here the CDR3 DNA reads TGTGCCATCAGCCGGACAGGGGGCGGCGGGGAGCTGTTTTTT.

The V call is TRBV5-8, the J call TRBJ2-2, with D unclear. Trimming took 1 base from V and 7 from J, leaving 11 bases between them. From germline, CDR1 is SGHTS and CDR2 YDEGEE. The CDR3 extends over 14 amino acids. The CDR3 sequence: CASSLLGIDGELFF. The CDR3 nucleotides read TGTGCCAGCAGCTTGCTAGGGATTGACGGGGAGCTGTTTTTT. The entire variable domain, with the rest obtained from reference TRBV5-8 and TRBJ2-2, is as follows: EAGVTQSPTHLIKTRGQQATLRCSPISGHTSVYWYQQALGLGLQFLLWYDEGEERNRGNFPPRFSGRQFPNYSSELNVNALELEDSALYLCASSLLGIDGELFFGEGSRLTVL.

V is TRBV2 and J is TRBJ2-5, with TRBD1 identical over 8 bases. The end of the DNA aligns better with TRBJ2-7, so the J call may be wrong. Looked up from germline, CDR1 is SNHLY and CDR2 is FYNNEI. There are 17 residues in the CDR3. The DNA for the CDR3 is TGTGCCAGCAGTGGGGGTAATACAGGGACAGGTCCCTACGAGCAGTACTTC. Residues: CASSGGNTGTGPYEQYF.

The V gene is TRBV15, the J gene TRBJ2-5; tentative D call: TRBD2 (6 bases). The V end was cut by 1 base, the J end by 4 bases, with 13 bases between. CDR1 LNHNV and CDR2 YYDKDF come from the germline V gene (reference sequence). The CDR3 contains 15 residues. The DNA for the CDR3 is TGTGCCACCAGCAGAGGGGGGAGGAGACGAGAGACCCAGTACTTC. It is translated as CATSRGGRRRETQYF.

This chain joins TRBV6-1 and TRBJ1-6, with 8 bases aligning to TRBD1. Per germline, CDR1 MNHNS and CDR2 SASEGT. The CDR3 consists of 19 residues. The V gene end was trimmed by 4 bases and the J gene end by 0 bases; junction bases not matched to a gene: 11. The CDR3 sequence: CASSAPAGGLSSYNSPLHF. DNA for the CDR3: TGTGCCAGCAGTGCCCCGGCAGGGGGCTTGAGCTCCTATAATTCACCCCTCCACTTT.